This T cell receptor beta chain was captured in a study of beta chain features in type 1 diabetes. The study's findings and limits: The study notes PCR might favor shorter templates equally in patients and controls. Within the patient group, naive, central memory and Treg TCRB repertoires appeared more similar to each other than within healthy donors.

A CD45RO/CCR7/CD25/CD127/CD95/CD27 panel sorted naive, central memory, regulatory and stem cell-like memory CD4+ cells. Of note for this clone: The antigen remains undetermined.

Looked up from germline, CDR1 is SGHTA and CDR2 is FQGNSA. V lost 2 bases to trimming and J lost 3 bases, with 14 bases between them. There are 15 residues in the CDR3. Every bit of the isolated RNA underwent reverse transcription, so sequencing read expressed TCRB transcripts. TCRdb's table, derived via immunoSEQ multiplex PCR, lists solely in-frame clones and lacks some. This sample has 970,000 or so clones; roughly 16% occur once, and the top ten carry 0.02% to 0.03%. The source is a woman younger than 30 in good health. The genes are TRBV7-2 and TRBJ2-7; a weak D match, TRBD1 (6 bases). The sequencing input was naive CD4+ T cells from blood. The CDR3 sequence is CASSLRLGTNYEQYF. In DNA form, the CDR3 reads TGTGCCAGCAGCTTAAGACTGGGGACAAACTACGAGCAGTACTTC.